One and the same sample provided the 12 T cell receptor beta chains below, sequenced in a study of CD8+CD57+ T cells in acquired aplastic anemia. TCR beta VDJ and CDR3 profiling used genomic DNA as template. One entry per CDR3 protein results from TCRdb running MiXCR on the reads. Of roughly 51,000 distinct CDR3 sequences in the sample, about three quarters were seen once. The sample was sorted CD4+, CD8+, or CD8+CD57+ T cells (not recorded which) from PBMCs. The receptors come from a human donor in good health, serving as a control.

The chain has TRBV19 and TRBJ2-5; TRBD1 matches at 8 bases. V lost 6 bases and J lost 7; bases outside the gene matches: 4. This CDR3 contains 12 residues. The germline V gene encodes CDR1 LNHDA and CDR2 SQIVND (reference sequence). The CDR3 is CASRYRGVTQYF. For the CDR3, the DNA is TGTGCCAGTAGATACAGGGGGGTGACCCAGTACTTC. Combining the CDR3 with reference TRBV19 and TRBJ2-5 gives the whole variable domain DGGITQSPKYLFRKEGQNVTLSCEQNLNHDAMYWYRQDPGQGLRLIYYSQIVNDFQKGDIAEGYSVSREKKESFPLTVTSAQKNPTAFYLCASRYRGVTQYFGPGTRLLVL.

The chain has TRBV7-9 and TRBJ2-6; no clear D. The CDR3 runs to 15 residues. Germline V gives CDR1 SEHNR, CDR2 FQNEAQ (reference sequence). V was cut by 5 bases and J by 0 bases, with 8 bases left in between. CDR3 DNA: TGTGCCAGCAGCGTGGTTCCCTCTGGGGCCAACGTCCTGACTTTC. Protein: CASSVVPSGANVLTF.

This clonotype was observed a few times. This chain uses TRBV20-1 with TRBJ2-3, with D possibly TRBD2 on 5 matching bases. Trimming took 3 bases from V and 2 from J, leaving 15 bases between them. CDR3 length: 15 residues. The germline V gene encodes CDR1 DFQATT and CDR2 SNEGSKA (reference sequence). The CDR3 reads CSASGDIRDTDTQYF. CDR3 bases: TGCAGTGCTAGCGGCGATATCCGGGACACAGATACGCAGTATTTT.

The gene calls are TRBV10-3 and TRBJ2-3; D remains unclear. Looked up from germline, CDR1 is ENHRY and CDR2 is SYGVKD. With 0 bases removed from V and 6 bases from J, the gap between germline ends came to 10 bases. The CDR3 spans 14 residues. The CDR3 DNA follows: TGTGCCATCAGTGAGTCTCAAGGATTGGATACGCAGTATTTT. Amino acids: CAISESQGLDTQYF.

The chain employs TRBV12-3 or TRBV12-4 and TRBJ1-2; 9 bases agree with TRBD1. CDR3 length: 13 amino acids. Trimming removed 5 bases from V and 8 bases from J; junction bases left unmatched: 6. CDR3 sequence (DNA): TGTGCCAGCAGTGAAGACAGGGGGGGGGGCTACACCTTC. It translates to CASSEDRGGGYTF.

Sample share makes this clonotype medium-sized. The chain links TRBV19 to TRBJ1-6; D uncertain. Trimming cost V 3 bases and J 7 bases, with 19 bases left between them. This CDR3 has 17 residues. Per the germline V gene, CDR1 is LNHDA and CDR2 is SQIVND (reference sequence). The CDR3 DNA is TGTGCCAGTAGTATGGCGGGCGGGGTCCCGTTCAATTCACCCCTCCACTTT. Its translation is CASSMAGGVPFNSPLHF.

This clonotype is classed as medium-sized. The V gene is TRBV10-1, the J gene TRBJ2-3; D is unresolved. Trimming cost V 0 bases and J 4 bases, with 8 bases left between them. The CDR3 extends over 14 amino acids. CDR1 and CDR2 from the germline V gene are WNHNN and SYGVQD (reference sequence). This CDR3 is CASSESGFADTQYF. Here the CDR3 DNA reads TGCGCCAGCAGTGAGTCCGGGTTTGCAGATACGCAGTATTTT.

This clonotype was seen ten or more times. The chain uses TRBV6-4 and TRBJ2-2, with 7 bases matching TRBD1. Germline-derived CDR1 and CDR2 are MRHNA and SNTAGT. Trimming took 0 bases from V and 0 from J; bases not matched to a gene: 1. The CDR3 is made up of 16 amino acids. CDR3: CASSDSGTANTGELFF. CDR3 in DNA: TGTGCCAGCAGTGACTCAGGGACAGCGAACACCGGGGAGCTGTTTTTT.

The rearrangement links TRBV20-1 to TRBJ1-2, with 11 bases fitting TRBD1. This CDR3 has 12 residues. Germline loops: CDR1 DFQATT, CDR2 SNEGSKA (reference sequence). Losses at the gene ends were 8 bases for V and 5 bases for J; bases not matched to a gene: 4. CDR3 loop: CSLGQGDYGYTF. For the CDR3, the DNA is TGCAGTCTGGGACAGGGGGATTATGGCTACACCTTC.

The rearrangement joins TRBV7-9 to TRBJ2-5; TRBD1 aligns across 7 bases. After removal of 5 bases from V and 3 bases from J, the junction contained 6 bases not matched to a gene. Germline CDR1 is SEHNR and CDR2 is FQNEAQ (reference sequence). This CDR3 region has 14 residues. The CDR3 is CASSPRTGEETQYF. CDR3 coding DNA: TGTGCCAGCAGCCCTAGGACAGGTGAAGAGACCCAGTACTTC. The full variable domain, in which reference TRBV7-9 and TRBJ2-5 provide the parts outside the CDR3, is DTGVSQNPRHKITKRGQNVTFRCDPISEHNRLYWYRQTLGQGPEFLTYFQNEAQLEKSRLLSDRFSAERPKGSFSTLEIQRTEQGDSAMYLCASSPRTGEETQYFGPGTRLLVL.

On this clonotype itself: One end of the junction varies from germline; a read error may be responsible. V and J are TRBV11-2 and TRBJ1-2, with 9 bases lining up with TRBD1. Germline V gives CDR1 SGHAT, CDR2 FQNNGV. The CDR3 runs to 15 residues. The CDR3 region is CASGFHRGRDYGYTF. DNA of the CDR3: TGTGCCAGCGGCTTCCACAGGGGGCGCGACTATGGCTACACCTTC.

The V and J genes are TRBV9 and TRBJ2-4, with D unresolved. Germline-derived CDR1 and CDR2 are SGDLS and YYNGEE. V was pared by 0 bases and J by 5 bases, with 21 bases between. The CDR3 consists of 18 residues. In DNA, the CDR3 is TGTGCCAGCAGCGTAGGGGGTTTTGTAGGAGAACCCCAAAACATTCAGTACTTC. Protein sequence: CASSVGGFVGEPQNIQYF.